The T cell receptor (beta chain) described here comes from a study of T cell responses to AZD1222 COVID-19 vaccine (dated by TCRdb to the early 2020s). Regarding the study in general: AZD1222 recipients given second doses at about 4 weeks or at about 12 weeks were pooled, since spike-specific TCR depth and breadth were not found to differ between the two schedules. A total of about 240 trial participants underwent TCR sequencing, of whom about 210 received two doses of AZD1222 and about 26 received two doses of the MenACWY control vaccine. Trial participants were enrolled by age into 18-55, 56-69 and 70-plus year subgroups, with approximately 150, 30 and 60 TCR-sequenced participants respectively.

Taken from the germline V gene, the CDR1 and CDR2 loops are MNHEY and SVGAGI. The junction shows trimming of 4 bases on V and 0 bases on J, plus 12 bases between the germline ends. Reading from cysteine to phenylalanine, the CDR3 counts 15 amino acids. CDR3 DNA is the only sequence kept; it has 45 bases, read in frame from the first base. The research as a whole found: Nearly half of unique spike-specific TCRs reportedly recognized epitopes outside regions mutated in the B.1.351 and B.1.1.7 variants. In the small 56-69-year group, the increase in depth fell short of significance, most likely because of low power. Only five or six AZD1222 recipients were SARS-CoV-2 seropositive at baseline, limiting conclusions about previously exposed vaccinees. A significant rise in spike-specific TCR breadth and depth was observed after two AZD1222 doses relative to day 0 and relative to MenACWY recipients. Because no day 14 peak-response samples were available, the repertoires could be characterized only after the peak T cell response. CD4 TCRs associated with the vaccine covered the entire spike protein, and the dominant responses were in regions 160-218 and 743-854. Participants were mostly white British, with more females than males. The authors suggested clonal diversity may have been underestimated.

Notes on this clone: Its target antigen remains unknown. No quality values exist for individual bases; no much larger clone is one base distant.

The time point label on this specimen signifies: baseline before first vaccination. Samples from vaccinated people were obtained from the UK trials COV001 and COV002, which included a single-blind randomized controlled phase 2/3 trial of AZD1222 (ChAdOx1 nCoV-19) in healthy adults. For TCRbeta chain sequencing, PBMC samples were collected from trial participants at day 0 and at day 28 after the second dose. The CDR3 regions of human TCRbeta chains were analyzed by immunosequencing. Concerning the study's data processing: TCRs in the repertoires were compared against a reference library of SARS-CoV-2-specific TCRs that had been generated with the MIRA antigen-specificity platform. Breadth was defined as the fraction of unique TCRs that were SARS-CoV-2-associated, and depth was defined as the fraction of total T cells that were SARS-CoV-2-associated. Each spike-specific TCR was assigned to its reactive spike region and to a CD4 or CD8 class using the MIRA data. Log10-transformed breadth and depth values were compared by one-way ANOVA with Sidak's multiple comparisons tests. TCRdb re-hosts the immuneACCESS table, in-frame sequences only. Its copies lack some clones; in the studies checked, an unresolved V gene accounts for under half of them, and the cause for the rest is not known. The DNA was the basis for D and trimming; V, J and clone size are from that table. Present in this sample are approximately 130,000 clones, about 90% of which were seen just once. Jointly, the top ten make up less than 6.5% of the sample.

Sequencing was performed on peripheral blood, taken on day 0 of AZD1222 vaccination. The origin of this receptor is an adult in good health. The V gene is TRBV6-5 and the J gene is TRBJ1-1; a weak D assignment points to TRBD1 (6 bases agree). The base sequence is TGTGCCAGCAGTTGGGGTACAGGGCTGAACACTGAAGCTTTCTTT. Its translation reads: CASSWGTGLNTEAFF.